Listed here are 5 T cell receptor beta chains from one sample, sequenced in a study of blood T cells in healthy people across ages. A J-beta primer mix and a sample-barcoded 5' primer were used in a second PCR of roughly 6 to 12 cycles. TCRdb redid the calling of the 5' RACE reads with MiXCR, one entry per CDR3 protein. The data show some 1.4 million distinct CDR3 sequences, with approximately 40% seen just once and roughly 7.9% held by the top ten. The sample comprised blood. These receptors all come from a woman younger than 30 in good health.

The chain carries TRBV20-1 and TRBJ2-7; D call uncertain. With 4 bases removed from V and 1 base from J, the gap between germline ends came to 17 bases. CDR3 length: 15 amino acids. Germline loops: CDR1 DFQATT, CDR2 SNEGSKA (reference sequence). Here the CDR3 reads CSATQQPDRSYEQYF. CDR3 in DNA: TGCAGTGCTACCCAACAACCCGATCGTTCCTACGAGCAGTACTTC.

This chain joins TRBV20-1 and TRBJ1-5; D not resolved. This CDR3 spans 16 amino acids. CDR1 DFQATT and CDR2 SNEGSKA come from the germline V gene (reference sequence). V was cut by 5 bases and J by 3 bases, with 20 bases left in between. The CDR3 protein is CSALNSGAAFNQPQHF. DNA for the CDR3: TGCAGTGCTCTCAATTCCGGCGCAGCATTCAATCAGCCCCAGCATTTT.

This clonotype was observed once. This chain joins TRBV12-3 or TRBV12-4 and TRBJ2-5; tentatively, D is TRBD1 or TRBD2 (5 bases each). The V end was cut by 6 bases, the J end by 11 bases, with 25 bases between. This CDR3 has 15 amino acids. CDR3 in amino acids: CASRDTRGPRFEQYF. Here the CDR3 DNA reads TGTGCCAGCAGGGACACGAGGGGCCCCCGATTTGAGCAGTACTTC.

The J gene is TRBJ2-1, the V gene TRBV29-1; D possibly corresponds to TRBD1 (6 bases). Germline-derived CDR1 and CDR2 are SQVTM and ANQGSEA. The CDR3 runs to 14 residues. Trimming left V 7 bases short and J 3 bases short, with 16 bases between. The CDR3 here is CSGQDRVNYNEQFF. The DNA of the CDR3 is TGCAGCGGACAGGACAGAGTAAACTACAATGAGCAGTTCTTC.

The J gene is TRBJ1-1, the V gene TRBV2; D gene uncertain. This CDR3 contains 14 residues. CDR1 SNHLY and CDR2 FYNNEI come from the germline V gene. Trimming removed 10 bases from V and 0 bases from J, with 15 bases in between. The CDR3 sequence is CATRREFMNTEAFF. The CDR3 coding sequence is TGTGCCACCCGGCGCGAGTTCATGAACACTGAAGCTTTCTTT.